What follows describes a single T cell receptor (beta chain). The sample comes from a study of blood T cell repertoires in COVID-19. Study as a whole: Some COVID-19 samples were acute and others convalescent; all came from the United States, Italy and Spain.

In the original analysis: Estimated nucleated cell counts came from reference gene primer amplification. Sequenced by immunoSEQ multiplex PCR; TCRdb stores in-frame clones only, minus some. The DNA gave D and trimming, while V, J and clone size come from that table. This sample has roughly 40,000 clones, with about 80% found just once. The CDR3 loop spans 15 amino acids. The germline CDR1 and CDR2 sequences are MNHEY and SVGEGT. V dropped 3 bases and J dropped 4 bases, with 16 bases sitting between them. Sequenced sample: peripheral blood. The rearrangement joins TRBV6-2 or TRBV6-3 to TRBJ2-7; possible D gene TRBD2, 7 bases. The clonotype originates from a man in his 70s with active or convalescent COVID-19. CDR3 DNA: TGTGCCAGCAGTTATGACCGGCGGGGGCTATACGAGCAGTACTTC. Residues: CASSYDRRGLYEQYF.